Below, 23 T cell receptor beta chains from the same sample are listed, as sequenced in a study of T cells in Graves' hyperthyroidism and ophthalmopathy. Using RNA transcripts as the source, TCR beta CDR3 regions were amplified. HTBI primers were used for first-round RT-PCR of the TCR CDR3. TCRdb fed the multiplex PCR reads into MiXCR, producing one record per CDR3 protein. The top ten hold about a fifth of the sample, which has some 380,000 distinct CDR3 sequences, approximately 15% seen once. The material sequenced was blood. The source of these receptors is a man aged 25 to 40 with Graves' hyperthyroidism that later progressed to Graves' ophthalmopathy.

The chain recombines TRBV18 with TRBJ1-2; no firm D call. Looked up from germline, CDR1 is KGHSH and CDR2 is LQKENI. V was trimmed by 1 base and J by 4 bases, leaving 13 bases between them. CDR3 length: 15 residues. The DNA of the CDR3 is TGTGCCAGCTCACCACGAGACACATTAGGCTATGGCTACACCTTC. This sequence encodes CASSPRDTLGYGYTF.

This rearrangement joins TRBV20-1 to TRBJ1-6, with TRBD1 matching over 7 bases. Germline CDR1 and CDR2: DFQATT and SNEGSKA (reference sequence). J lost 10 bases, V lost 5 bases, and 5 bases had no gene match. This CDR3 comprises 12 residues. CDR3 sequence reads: CSARQGGSPLHF. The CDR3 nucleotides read TGCAGTGCTCGACAGGGAGGATCACCCCTCCACTTT.

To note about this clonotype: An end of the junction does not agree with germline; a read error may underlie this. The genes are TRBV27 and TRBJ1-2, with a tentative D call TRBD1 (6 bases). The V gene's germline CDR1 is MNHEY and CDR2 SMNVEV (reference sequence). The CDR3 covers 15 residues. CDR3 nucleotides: TGTGCCAGCAGTTTAGTGGGACAAAGAAACTATGGCTACGCCTTC. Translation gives CASSLVGQRNYGYAF.

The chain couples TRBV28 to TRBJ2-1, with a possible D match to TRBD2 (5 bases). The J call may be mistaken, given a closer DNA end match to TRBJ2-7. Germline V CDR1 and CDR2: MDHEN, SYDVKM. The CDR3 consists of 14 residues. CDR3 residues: CASSPAGVNNEQYF. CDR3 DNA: TGTGCCAGCAGCCCGGCCGGGGTAAACAATGAGCAGTACTTC.

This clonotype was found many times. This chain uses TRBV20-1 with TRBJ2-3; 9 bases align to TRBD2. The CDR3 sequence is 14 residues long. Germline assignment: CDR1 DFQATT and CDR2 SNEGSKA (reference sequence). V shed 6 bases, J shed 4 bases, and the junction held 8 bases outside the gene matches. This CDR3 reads CSAYWRGGPDTQYF. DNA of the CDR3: TGCAGTGCCTATTGGCGGGGGGGACCAGATACGCAGTATTTT.

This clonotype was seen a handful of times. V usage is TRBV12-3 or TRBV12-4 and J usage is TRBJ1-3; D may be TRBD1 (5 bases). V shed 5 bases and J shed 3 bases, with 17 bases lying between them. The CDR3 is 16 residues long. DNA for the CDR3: TGTGCCAGCAGTATCACATGGGGACGCTATGGAAACACCATATATTTT. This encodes CASSITWGRYGNTIYF.

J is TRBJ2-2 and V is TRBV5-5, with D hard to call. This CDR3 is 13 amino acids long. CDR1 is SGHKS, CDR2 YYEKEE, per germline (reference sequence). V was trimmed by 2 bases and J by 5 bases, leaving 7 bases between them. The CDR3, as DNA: TGTGCCAGCAGCTTTTGGGATACCGGGGAGCTGTTTTTT. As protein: CASSFWDTGELFF.

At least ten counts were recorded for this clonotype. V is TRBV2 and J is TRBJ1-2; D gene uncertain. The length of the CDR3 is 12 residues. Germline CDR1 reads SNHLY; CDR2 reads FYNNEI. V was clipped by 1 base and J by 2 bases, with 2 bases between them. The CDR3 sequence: CASSEVNYGYTF. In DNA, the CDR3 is TGTGCCAGCAGTGAAGTGAACTATGGCTACACCTTC.

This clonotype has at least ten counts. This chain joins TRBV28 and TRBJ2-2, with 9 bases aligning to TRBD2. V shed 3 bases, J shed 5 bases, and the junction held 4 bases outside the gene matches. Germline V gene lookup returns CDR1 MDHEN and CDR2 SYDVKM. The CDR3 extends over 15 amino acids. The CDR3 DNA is TGTGCCAGCAGTTTCCCGCTAGCGGGGACCGGGGAGCTGTTTTTT. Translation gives CASSFPLAGTGELFF.

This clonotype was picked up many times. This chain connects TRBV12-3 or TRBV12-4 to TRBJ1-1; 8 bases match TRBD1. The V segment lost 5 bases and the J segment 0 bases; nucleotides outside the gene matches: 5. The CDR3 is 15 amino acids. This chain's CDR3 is CASSPRGQVNTEAFF. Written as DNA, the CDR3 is TGTGCCAGCAGTCCGAGGGGACAGGTGAACACTGAAGCTTTCTTT.

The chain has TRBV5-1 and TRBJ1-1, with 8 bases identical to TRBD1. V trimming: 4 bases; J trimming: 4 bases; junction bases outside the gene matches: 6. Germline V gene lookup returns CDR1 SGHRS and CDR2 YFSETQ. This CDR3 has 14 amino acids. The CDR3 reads CASSHSDRGTEAFF. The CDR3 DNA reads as TGCGCCAGCAGCCATTCCGACAGGGGCACTGAAGCTTTCTTT.

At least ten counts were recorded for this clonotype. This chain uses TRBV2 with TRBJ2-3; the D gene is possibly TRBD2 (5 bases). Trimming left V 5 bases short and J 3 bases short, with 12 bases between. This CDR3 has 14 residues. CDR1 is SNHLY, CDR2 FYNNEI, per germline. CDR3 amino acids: CASSLAISTDTQYF. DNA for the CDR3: TGTGCCAGCAGTCTAGCTATAAGTACAGATACGCAGTATTTT.

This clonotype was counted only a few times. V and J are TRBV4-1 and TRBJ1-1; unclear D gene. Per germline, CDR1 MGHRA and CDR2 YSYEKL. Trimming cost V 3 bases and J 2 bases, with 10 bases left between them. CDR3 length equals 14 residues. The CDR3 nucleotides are TGCGCCAGCAGCCAGGCCGGGATCAACACTGAAGCTTTCTTT. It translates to CASSQAGINTEAFF.

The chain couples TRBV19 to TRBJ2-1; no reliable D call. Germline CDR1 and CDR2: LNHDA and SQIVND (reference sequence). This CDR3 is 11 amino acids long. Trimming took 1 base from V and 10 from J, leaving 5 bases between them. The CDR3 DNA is TGTGCCAGTAGTATAGGGCAGGAGCAGTTCTTC. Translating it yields CASSIGQEQFF. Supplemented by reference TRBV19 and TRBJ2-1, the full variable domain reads DGGITQSPKYLFRKEGQNVTLSCEQNLNHDAMYWYRQDPGQGLRLIYYSQIVNDFQKGDIAEGYSVSREKKESFPLTVTSAQKNPTAFYLCASSIGQEQFFGPGTRLTVL.

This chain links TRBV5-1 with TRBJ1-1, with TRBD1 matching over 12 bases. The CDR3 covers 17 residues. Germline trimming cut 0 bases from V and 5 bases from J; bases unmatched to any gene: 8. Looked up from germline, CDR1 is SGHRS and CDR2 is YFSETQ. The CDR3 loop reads CASSLVRDRGLLTEAFF. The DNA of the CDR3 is TGCGCCAGCAGCTTGGTCCGGGACAGGGGGCTATTGACTGAAGCTTTCTTT.

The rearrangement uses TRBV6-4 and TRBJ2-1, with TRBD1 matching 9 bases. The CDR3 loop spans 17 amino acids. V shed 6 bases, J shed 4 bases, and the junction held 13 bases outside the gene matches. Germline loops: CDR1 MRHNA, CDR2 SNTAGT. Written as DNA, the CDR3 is TGTGCCAGCAGGCCCGGGACAGGGTCTGTGGGGTACAATGAGCAGTTCTTC. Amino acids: CASRPGTGSVGYNEQFF.

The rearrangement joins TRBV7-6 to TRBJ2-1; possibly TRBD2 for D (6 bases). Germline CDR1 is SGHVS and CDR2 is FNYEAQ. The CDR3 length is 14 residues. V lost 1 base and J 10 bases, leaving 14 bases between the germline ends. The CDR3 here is CASSLVFSSEEQFF. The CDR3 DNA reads TGTGCCAGCAGCTTAGTCTTTTCTAGCGAGGAGCAGTTCTTC.

CDR3 sequence reads: CASSLGQGYFEQYF. CDR3 DNA: TGTGCCAGCAGTTTAGGGCAGGGATACTTTGAGCAGTACTTC. V and J are TRBV27 and TRBJ2-7, with D possibly TRBD1 on 5 matching bases. The CDR3 consists of 14 residues. Germline loops: CDR1 MNHEY, CDR2 SMNVEV (reference sequence). V lost 2 bases to trimming and J lost 7 bases, with 15 bases between them.

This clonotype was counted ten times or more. Here the CDR3 DNA reads TGTGCCAGCGGAACAGGGGATGGTAGCAATCAGCCCCAGCATTTT. It yields the protein CASGTGDGSNQPQHF. The chain has TRBV28 and TRBJ1-5; 7 nucleotides align to TRBD1. Trimming took 8 bases from V and 0 from J; bases not matched to a gene: 7. The CDR3 loop spans 15 amino acids. Per germline, CDR1 MDHEN and CDR2 SYDVKM. Full variable domain (outside the CDR3, taken from reference TRBV28 and TRBJ1-5): DVKVTQSSRYLVKRTGEKVFLECVQDMDHENMFWYRQDPGLGLRLIYFSYDVKMKEKGDIPEGYSVSREKKERFSLILESASTNQTSMYLCASGTGDGSNQPQHFGDGTRLSIL.

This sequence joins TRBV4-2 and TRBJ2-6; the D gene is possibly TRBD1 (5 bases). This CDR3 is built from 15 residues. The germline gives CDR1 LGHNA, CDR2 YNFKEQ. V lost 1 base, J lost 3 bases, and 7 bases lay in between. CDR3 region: CASSQVRVGANVLTF. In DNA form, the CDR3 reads TGTGCCAGCAGCCAAGTCAGGGTTGGGGCCAACGTCCTGACTTTC.

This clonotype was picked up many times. The CDR3 DNA follows: TGTGCCAGCAGTGAAGGGGGGTTGCGACGCTACGAGCAGTACTTC. Residues: CASSEGGLRRYEQYF. This chain joins TRBV2 and TRBJ2-7; tentatively, D is TRBD1 or TRBD2 (5 bases each). Between the trimmed V and J ends, which lost 1 base and 3 bases, there was a span of 13 bases. The CDR3 totals 15 residues. Germline V lookup: CDR1 SNHLY, CDR2 FYNNEI.

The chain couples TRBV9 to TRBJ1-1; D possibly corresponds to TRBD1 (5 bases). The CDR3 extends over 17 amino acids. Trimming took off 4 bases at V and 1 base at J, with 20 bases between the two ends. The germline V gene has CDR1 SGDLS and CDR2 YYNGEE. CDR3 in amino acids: CASSPPIGEMKNTEAFF. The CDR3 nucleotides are TGTGCCAGCAGCCCGCCAATAGGGGAAATGAAGAACACTGAAGCTTTCTTT.

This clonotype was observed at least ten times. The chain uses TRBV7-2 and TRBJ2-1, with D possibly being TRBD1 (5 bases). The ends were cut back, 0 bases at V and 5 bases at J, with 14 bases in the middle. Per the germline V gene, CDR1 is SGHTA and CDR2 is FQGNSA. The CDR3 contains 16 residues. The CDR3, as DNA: TGTGCCAGCAGCTTAGCTCCAGGGCCTCCGAACAATGAGCAGTTCTTC. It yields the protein CASSLAPGPPNNEQFF.